This T cell receptor beta chain was retrieved from a study of blood T cells in healthy people across ages. A sample-barcoded 5' primer and a J-beta primer mix were used in a second PCR of roughly 7 to 11 cycles. TCRdb redid the calling of the 5' RACE reads with MiXCR, one entry per CDR3 protein. Of approximately 960,000 distinct CDR3 sequences listed, approximately 32% are singletons. These data were also filed under a second study, of T cells of mothers and their children.

Sequences were obtained from blood. This TCR was sampled from a middle-aged woman in good health.

DNA of the CDR3: TGTGCCAGTATGGGCAGCGCGGGTCCCTACGAGCAGTACTTC. It encodes CASMGSAGPYEQYF. This chain uses TRBV19 with TRBJ2-5; D might be TRBD2 (5 bases). The J call is doubtful: the DNA matches TRBJ2-7 better. The germline V gene has CDR1 LNHDA and CDR2 SQIVND (reference sequence). This CDR3 is 14 amino acids long.